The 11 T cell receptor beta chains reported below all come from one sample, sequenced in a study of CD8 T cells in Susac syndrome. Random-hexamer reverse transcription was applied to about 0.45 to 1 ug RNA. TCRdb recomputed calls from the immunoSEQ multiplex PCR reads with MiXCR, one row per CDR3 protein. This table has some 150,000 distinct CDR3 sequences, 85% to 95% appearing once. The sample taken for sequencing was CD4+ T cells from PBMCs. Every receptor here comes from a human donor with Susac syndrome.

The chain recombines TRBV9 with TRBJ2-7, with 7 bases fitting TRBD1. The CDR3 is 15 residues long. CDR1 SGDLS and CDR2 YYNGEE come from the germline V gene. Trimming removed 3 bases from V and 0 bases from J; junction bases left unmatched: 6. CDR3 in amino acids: CASSARDRSSYEQYF. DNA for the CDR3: TGTGCCAGCAGCGCCCGGGACAGAAGCTCCTACGAGCAGTACTTC.

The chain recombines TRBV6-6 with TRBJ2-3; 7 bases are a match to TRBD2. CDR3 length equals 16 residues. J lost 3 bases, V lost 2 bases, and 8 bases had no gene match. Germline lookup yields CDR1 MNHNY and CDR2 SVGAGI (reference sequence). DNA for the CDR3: TGTGCCAGCAGTTACGGGGGGGGGTTCATGACAGATACGCAGTATTTT. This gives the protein CASSYGGGFMTDTQYF.

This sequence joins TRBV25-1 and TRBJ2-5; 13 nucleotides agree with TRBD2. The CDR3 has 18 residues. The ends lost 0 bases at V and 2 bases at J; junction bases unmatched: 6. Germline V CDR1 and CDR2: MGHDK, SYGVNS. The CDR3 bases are TGTGCCAGCAGTGAATACCGCGGGACTAGCGGGGCGCAAGAGACCCAGTACTTC. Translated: CASSEYRGTSGAQETQYF.

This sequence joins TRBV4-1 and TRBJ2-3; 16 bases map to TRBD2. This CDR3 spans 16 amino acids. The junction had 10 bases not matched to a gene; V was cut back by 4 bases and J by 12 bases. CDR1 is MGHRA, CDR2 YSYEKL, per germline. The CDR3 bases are TGCGCCAGCAGCCCAGGGACTAGCGGGGGGGCGGTCTCACAGTATTTT. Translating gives CASSPGTSGGAVSQYF.

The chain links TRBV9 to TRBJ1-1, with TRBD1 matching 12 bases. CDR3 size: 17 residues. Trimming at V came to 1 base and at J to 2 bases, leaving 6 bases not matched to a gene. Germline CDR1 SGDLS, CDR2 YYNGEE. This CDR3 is CASSVSGTGGPNTEAFF. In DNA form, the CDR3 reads TGTGCCAGCAGCGTATCCGGGACAGGGGGCCCTAACACTGAAGCTTTCTTT. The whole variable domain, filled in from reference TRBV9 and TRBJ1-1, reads DSGVTQTPKHLITATGQRVTLRCSPRSGDLSVYWYQQSLDQGLQFLIQYYNGEERAKGNILERFSAQQFPDLHSELNLSSLELGDSALYFCASSVSGTGGPNTEAFFGQGTRLTVV.

The CDR3 protein is CASSLNPRDRRFKETQYF. Here the CDR3 DNA reads TGTGCCAGCAGCCTAAACCCCCGGGACAGACGTTTTAAAGAGACCCAGTACTTC. The gene calls are TRBV7-6 and TRBJ2-5; TRBD1 agrees at 7 bases. Trimming cost V 5 bases and J 3 bases; bases outside gene matches: 18. The germline V gene encodes CDR1 SGHVS and CDR2 FNYEAQ. This CDR3 spans 18 amino acids.

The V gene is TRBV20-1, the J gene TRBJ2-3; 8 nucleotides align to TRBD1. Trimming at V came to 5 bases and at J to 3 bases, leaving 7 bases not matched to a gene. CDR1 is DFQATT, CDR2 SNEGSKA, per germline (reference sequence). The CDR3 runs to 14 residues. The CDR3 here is CSASTGGRTDTQYF. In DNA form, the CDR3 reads TGCAGTGCTTCCACAGGGGGGAGGACAGATACGCAGTATTTT.

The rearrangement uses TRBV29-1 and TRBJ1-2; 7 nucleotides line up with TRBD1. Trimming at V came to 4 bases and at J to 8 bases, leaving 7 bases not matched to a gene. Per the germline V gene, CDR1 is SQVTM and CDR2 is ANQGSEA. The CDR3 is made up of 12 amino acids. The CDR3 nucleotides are TGCAGCGTTGTAACAGGGGAGCAAGGCTACACCTTC. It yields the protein CSVVTGEQGYTF. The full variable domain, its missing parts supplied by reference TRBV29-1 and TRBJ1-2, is SAVISQKPSRDICQRGTSLTIQCQVDSQVTMMFWYRQQPGQSLTLIATANQGSEATYESGFVIDKFPISRPNLTFSTLTVSNMSPEDSSIYLCSVVTGEQGYTFGSGTRLTVV.

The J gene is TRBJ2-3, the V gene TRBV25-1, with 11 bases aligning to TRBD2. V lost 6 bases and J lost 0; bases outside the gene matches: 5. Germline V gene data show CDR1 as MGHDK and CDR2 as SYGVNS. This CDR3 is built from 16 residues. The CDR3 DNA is TGTGCCAGCAGCCCGGGACTAGCGGTGAGCACAGATACGCAGTATTTT. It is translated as CASSPGLAVSTDTQYF.

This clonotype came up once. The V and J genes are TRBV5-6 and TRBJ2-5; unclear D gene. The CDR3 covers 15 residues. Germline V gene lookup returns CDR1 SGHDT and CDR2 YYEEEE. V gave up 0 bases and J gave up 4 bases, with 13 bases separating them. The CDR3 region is CASSLAGPSPETQYF. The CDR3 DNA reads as TGTGCCAGCAGCTTGGCCGGCCCCTCCCCAGAGACCCAGTACTTC. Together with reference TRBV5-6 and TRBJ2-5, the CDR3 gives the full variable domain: DAGVTQSPTHLIKTRGQQVTLRCSPKSGHDTVSWYQQALGQGPQFIFQYYEEEERQRGNFPDRFSGHQFPNYSSELNVNALLLGDSALYLCASSLAGPSPETQYFGPGTRLLVL.

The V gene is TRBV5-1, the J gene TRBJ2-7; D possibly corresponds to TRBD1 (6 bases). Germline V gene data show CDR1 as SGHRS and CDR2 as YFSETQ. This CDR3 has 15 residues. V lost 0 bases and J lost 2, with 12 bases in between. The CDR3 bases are TGCGCCAGCAGCTTGGCCGGCAGGGGCGCCTACGAGCAGTACTTC. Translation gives CASSLAGRGAYEQYF.